Here is one T cell receptor beta chain with its context. What it recognizes is unknown. The CDR3 length is 15 residues. V dropped 0 bases and J dropped 2 bases, with 7 bases sitting between them. Germline-derived CDR1 and CDR2 are LNHNV and YYDKDF (reference sequence). These data come from a study of T-cell memory formation after mild COVID-19. About the research overall: TCR clusters largely stayed donor specific. Overall study findings and caveats: Memory sampled before infection contained some responding clones, suggesting cross-reactive memory joined.

Using its own MiXCR run on the 5' RACE reads, TCRdb lists one record per CDR3 protein. The sample consists of roughly 500,000 distinct CDR3 sequences, roughly 20% of them appearing once. The sample comprised PBMCs or a T cell subset sorted from them (not recorded which). This TCR derives from an adult woman who had mild COVID-19 (a few samples of this study predate the infection). Cell type and time point are not known. The rearrangement uses TRBV15 and TRBJ1-4; D is undetermined. The CDR3 loop is CATSRERATNEKLFF. The CDR3 nucleotides are TGTGCCACCAGCAGAGAACGGGCTACTAATGAAAAACTGTTTTTT.